The clone carrying this T cell receptor beta chain has only one observation. Its antigen remains unknown. This sample is drawn from a study of T cells in localized non-small cell lung cancer. Regarding the study as a whole: Among the top 100 tumor clones, a median 57 appeared in adjacent lung. Heterogeneity cannot be ruled out, as sequencing used one tumor region only. Uninvolved adjacent lung showed peak T cell clonality, exceeding tumor.

Sequencing used immunoSEQ multiplex PCR; TCRdb keeps in-frame clones, though not all of them. The data show about 59,000 clones, roughly nine tenths seen once. V was clipped by 4 bases and J by 0 bases; unmatched bases: 5. Per the germline V gene, CDR1 is SGHTA and CDR2 is FQGNSA. The CDR3 is 16 residues long. V gene TRBV7-2 combines with J gene TRBJ2-2; 7 bases fit TRBD2. This TCR came from a man between 35 and 75 years old with stage I lung adenocarcinoma. The source was peripheral blood, collected before any cancer treatment. The CDR3 sequence is CASSSTGTTNTGELFF. The CDR3 coding sequence is TGTGCCAGCAGCTCGACTGGGACTACGAACACCGGGGAGCTGTTTTTT.